Below, one T cell receptor (beta chain) is given with its context. Here immunoSEQ multiplex PCR was the method, and the copy in TCRdb shows in-frame clones only, minus some. The table shows 80,000 to 100,000 clones, with about 90% occurring only once. This record comes from a study of cytomegalovirus exposure and HLA in healthy donors. Overall study context: The 120 validation repertoires and the 650 to 850 first-cohort repertoires shared a platform, a later analysis reported.

CDR1 and CDR2 from the germline V gene are SGHTA and FQGNSA. This CDR3 contains 14 residues. V was pared by 2 bases and J by 1 base, with 6 bases between. The TCR was taken from a man between 18 and 29 years old in good health and CMV-seropositive. The source material was PBMCs. This chain connects TRBV7-2 to TRBJ1-3; D possibly corresponds to TRBD1 (6 bases). As DNA, the CDR3 is TGTGCCAGCAGCTTACAGGGGTCTGGAAACACCATATATTTT. It encodes CASSLQGSGNTIYF.